Each of the 5 T cell receptor beta chains below was sequenced from the same sample in a study of cytomegalovirus exposure and HLA in healthy donors. It was with 60 Vbeta and 13 Jbeta primers that the PCR ran. Generated by immunoSEQ multiplex PCR, the TCRdb table keeps only in-frame clones and is missing some. The sample records 150,000 to 200,000 clones, around 63% being singletons. Sequencing input: PBMCs. The receptors stem from a woman aged 18-29 years in good health and CMV-seropositive.

This clone was detected a few times. The chain joins TRBV28 to TRBJ2-7; 8 bases line up with TRBD1. The CDR3 contains 15 residues. Germline trimming cut 2 bases from V and 7 bases from J; bases unmatched to any gene: 10. Looked up from germline, CDR1 is MDHEN and CDR2 is SYDVKM. CDR3 bases: TGTGCCAGCAGTTTACCCGGACAGGGTACACGAGAGCAGTACTTC. Protein product: CASSLPGQGTREQYF.

Note on this clone: The junction does not match germline at one end; this may be a read error. This chain uses TRBV9 with TRBJ2-3; D is perhaps TRBD1 (5 bases). Germline V gene data show CDR1 as SGDLS and CDR2 as YYNGEE. This CDR3 is built from 12 residues. In DNA, the CDR3 is TGTGCCAGCTTGTCTACAACAGGTACGCAGTATTTT. Protein sequence: CASLSTTGTQYF. Full variable domain (outside the CDR3, taken from reference TRBV9 and TRBJ2-3): DSGVTQTPKHLITATGQRVTLRCSPRSGDLSVYWYQQSLDQGLQFLIQYYNGEERAKGNILERFSAQQFPDLHSELNLSSLELGDSALYFCASLSTTGTQYFGPGTRLTVL.

This clone was found once. This chain connects TRBV6-6 to TRBJ1-5; 8 positions match TRBD1. CDR3 length: 14 residues. Losses at the gene ends were 5 bases for V and 5 bases for J; bases not matched to a gene: 5. In germline, CDR1 is MNHNY, CDR2 SVGAGI (reference sequence). CDR3: CASSRQGSDQPQHF. Written as DNA, the CDR3 is TGTGCCAGCAGTCGACAGGGGAGTGATCAGCCCCAGCATTTT.

The rearrangement links TRBV7-9 to TRBJ1-2; perhaps TRBD1 as D (6 bases). V dropped 5 bases and J dropped 4 bases, with 17 bases sitting between them. From germline, CDR1 is SEHNR and CDR2 FQNEAQ (reference sequence). This CDR3 region has 15 residues. CDR3: CASSHTGTPFYGYTF. Here the CDR3 DNA reads TGTGCCAGCAGCCATACCGGGACACCGTTCTATGGCTACACCTTC. Looking up the rest from reference TRBV7-9 and TRBJ1-2 gives the full variable domain: DTGVSQNPRHKITKRGQNVTFRCDPISEHNRLYWYRQTLGQGPEFLTYFQNEAQLEKSRLLSDRFSAERPKGSFSTLEIQRTEQGDSAMYLCASSHTGTPFYGYTFGSGTRLTVV.

The chain couples TRBV28 to TRBJ1-1, with 7 positions matching TRBD1. Germline V gives CDR1 MDHEN, CDR2 SYDVKM. J gave up 6 bases and V 2 bases, and 3 bases lay outside the gene matches. The CDR3 totals 13 residues. In DNA form, the CDR3 reads TGTGCCAGCAGTTTAACAGGGGCCTCTGAAGCTTTCTTT. Translation: CASSLTGASEAFF.